This T cell receptor (beta chain) was found in a study of blood T cell repertoires in COVID-19. V gave up 7 bases and J gave up 5 bases; unmatched junction bases: 10. CDR1 MNHEY and CDR2 SVGAGI come from the germline V gene. The CDR3 sequence is 15 residues long. The repertoire was sequenced with immunoSEQ multiplex PCR; TCRdb's copy has only in-frame clones and lacks some. The data show over 200,000 clones, about 90% seen once. The gene calls are TRBV6-5 and TRBJ2-7, with 11 positions matching TRBD2. This receptor was taken from a woman in her twenties or thirties who had been exposed to COVID-19. Material for sequencing was PBMCs or T cells enriched from blood (not recorded which). CDR3 coding DNA: TGTGCCAGCAAGTCTGAACTAGCGGGAGTGCACGAGCAGTACTTC. Amino acid sequence: CASKSELAGVHEQYF.